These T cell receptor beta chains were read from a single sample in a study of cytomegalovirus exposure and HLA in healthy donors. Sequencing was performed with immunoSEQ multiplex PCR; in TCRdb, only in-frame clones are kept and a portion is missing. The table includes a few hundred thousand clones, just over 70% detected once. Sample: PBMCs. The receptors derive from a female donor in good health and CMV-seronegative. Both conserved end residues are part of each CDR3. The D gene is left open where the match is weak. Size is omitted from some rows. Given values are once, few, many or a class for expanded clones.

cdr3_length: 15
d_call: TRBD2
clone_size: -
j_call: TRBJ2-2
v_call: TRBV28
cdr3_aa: CASSSGGVDTGELFF
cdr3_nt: TGTGCCAGCAGTTCGGGGGGAGTGGACACCGGGGAGCTGTTTTTT

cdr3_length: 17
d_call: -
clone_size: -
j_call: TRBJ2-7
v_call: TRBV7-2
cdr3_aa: CASSLGRQKRLLYEQYF
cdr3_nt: TGTGCCAGCAGCTTAGGGCGGCAGAAGCGCCTACTTTACGAGCAGTACTTC

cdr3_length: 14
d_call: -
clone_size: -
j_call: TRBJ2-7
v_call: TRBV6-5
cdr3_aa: CATSPAGQRYEQYF
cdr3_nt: TGTGCCACCTCCCCGGCGGGCCAACGGTACGAGCAGTACTTC

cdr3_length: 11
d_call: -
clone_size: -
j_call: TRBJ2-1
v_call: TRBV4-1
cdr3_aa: CASSHELGMIF
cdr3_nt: TGCGCCAGCAGCCATGAACTAGGCATGATCTTC

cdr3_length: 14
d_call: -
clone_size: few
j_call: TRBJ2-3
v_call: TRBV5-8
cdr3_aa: CASSPRAVGNTQYF
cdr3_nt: TGTGCCAGCAGCCCACGAGCGGTGGGGAATACGCAGTATTTT

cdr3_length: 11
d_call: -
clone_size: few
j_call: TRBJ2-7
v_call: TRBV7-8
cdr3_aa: CASSLGNEQYF
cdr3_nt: TGTGCCAGCAGCCTCGGGAACGAGCAGTACTTC

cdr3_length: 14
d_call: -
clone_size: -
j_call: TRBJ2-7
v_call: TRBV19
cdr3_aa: CASSIVLDNYEQYF
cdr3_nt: TGTGCCAGTAGTATAGTACTGGACAACTACGAGCAGTACTTC

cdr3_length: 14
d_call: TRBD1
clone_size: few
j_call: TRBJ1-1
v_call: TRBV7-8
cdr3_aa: CASSFGTGRTEAFF
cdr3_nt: TGTGCCAGCAGCTTTGGGACAGGGAGAACTGAAGCTTTCTTT

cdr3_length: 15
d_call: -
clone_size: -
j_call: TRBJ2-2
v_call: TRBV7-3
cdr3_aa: CASSFSGSNTGELFF
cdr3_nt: TGTGCCAGCAGCTTTAGCGGTTCGAACACCGGGGAGCTGTTTTTT

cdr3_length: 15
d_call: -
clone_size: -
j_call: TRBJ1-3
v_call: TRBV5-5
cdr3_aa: CASSLAGSSGNTIYF
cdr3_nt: TGTGCCAGCAGCTTGGCTGGCAGCTCTGGAAACACCATATATTTT

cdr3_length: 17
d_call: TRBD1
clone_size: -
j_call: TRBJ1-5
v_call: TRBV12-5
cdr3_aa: CASGPSDRGKGNQPQHF
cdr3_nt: TGTGCTAGTGGTCCGTCGGACAGGGGTAAAGGGAATCAGCCCCAGCATTTT

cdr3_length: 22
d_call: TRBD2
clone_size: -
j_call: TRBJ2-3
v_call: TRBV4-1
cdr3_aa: CASSPSTLGGLAGEFGTDTQYF
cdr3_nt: TGCGCCAGCAGCCCCTCTACTTTGGGGGGACTAGCGGGAGAGTTCGGCACAGATACGCAGTATTTT

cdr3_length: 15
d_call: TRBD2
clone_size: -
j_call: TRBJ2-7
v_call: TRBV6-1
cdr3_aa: CASLPRAGGLYEQYF
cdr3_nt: TGTGCCAGCCTACCTAGGGCGGGAGGACTTTACGAGCAGTACTTC

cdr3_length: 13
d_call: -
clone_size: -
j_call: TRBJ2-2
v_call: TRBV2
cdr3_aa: CASRIEDTGELFF
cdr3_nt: TGTGCCAGCCGCATAGAAGACACCGGGGAGCTGTTTTTT

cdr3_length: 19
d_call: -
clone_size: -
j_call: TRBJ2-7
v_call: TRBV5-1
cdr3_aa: CASSLGPGLAGQGPYEQYF
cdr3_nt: TGCGCCAGCAGCTTGGGGCCTGGGTTAGCGGGACAGGGACCCTACGAGCAGTACTTC

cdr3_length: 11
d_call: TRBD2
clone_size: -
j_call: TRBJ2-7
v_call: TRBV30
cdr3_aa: CAWRGLSEQYF
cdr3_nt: TGTGCCTGGAGGGGACTATCCGAGCAGTACTTC

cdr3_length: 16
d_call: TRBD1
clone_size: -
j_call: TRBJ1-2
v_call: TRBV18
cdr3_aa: CASSPSAGDRTNGYTF
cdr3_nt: TGTGCCAGCTCACCATCTGCGGGGGACAGGACAAATGGCTACACCTTC

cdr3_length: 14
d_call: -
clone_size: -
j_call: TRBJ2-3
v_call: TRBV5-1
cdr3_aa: CASFLGGLTDTQYF
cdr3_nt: TGCGCCAGCTTTTTGGGGGGGCTGACAGATACGCAGTATTTT

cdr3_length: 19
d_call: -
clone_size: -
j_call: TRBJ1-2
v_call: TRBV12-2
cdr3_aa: CASRLIVGCPKGAGGGYTF
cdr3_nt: TGTGCAAGTCGCTTAATAGTCGGTTGCCCGAAGGGGGCAGGGGGTGGCTACACCTTC

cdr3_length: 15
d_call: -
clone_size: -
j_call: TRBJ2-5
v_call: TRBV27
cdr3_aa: CASSPLSGPKETQYF
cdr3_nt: TGTGCCAGCAGCCCCCTGAGCGGACCGAAAGAGACCCAGTACTTC

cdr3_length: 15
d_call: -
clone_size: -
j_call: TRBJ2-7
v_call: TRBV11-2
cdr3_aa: CASSTQSVSSYEQYF
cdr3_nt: TGTGCCAGCAGCACCCAATCCGTGAGCTCCTACGAGCAGTACTTC

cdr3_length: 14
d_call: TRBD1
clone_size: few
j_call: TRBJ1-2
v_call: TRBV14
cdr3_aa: CASSQIQGASGYTF
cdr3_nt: TGTGCCAGCAGCCAGATTCAGGGGGCCTCTGGCTACACCTTC

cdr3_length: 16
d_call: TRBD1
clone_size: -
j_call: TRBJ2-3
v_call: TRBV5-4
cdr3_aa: CASSLYRTGGENTQYF
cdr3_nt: TGTGCCAGCAGCTTGTATCGGACAGGGGGCGAGAATACGCAGTATTTT

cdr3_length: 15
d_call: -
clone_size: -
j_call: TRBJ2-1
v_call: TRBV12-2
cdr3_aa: CASPYRERTSNEQFF
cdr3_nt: TGTGCAAGTCCCTACAGGGAAAGAACCTCCAATGAGCAGTTCTTC

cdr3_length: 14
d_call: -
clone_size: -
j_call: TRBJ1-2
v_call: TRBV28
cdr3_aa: CASSLLVRGYGYTF
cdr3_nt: TGTGCCAGCAGTTTGTTGGTCAGGGGCTATGGCTACACCTTC